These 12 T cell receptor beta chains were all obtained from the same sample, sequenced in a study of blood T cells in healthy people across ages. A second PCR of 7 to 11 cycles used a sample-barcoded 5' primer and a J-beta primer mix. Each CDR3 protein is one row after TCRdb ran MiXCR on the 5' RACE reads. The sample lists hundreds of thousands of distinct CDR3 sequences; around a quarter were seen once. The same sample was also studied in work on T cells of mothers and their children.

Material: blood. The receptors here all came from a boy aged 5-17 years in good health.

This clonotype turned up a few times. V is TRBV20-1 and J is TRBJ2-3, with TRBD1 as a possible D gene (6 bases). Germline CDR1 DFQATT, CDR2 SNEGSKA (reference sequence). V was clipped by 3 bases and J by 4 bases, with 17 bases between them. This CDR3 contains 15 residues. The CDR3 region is CSASGQSLIADTQYF. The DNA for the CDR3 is TGCAGTGCTAGCGGACAGTCCCTCATTGCAGATACGCAGTATTTT.

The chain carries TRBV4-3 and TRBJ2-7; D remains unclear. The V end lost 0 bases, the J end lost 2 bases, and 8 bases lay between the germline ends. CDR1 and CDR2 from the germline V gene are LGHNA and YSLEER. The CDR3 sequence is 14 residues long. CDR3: CASSQDVDTYEQYF. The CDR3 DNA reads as TGCGCCAGCAGCCAAGATGTCGACACCTACGAGCAGTACTTC.

This CDR3 is CASSESGTINQPQHF. In DNA form, the CDR3 reads TGTGCCAGCAGTGAATCGGGGACCATTAATCAGCCCCAGCATTTT. The rearrangement links TRBV25-1 to TRBJ1-5; a possible D gene is TRBD1 (5 bases). With 1 base removed from V and 4 bases from J, the gap between germline ends came to 11 bases. The germline gives CDR1 MGHDK, CDR2 SYGVNS. The CDR3 runs to 15 residues.

For the CDR3, the DNA is TGTGCCAGTAGTAACCTAGCGGGGGGTTACACCGGGGAGCTGTTTTTT. Its protein is CASSNLAGGYTGELFF. This chain joins TRBV19 and TRBJ2-2, with 11 bases identical to TRBD2. This CDR3 contains 16 residues. The germline CDR1 and CDR2 sequences are LNHDA and SQIVND (reference sequence). The junction had 4 bases not matched to a gene; V was cut back by 4 bases and J by 3 bases.

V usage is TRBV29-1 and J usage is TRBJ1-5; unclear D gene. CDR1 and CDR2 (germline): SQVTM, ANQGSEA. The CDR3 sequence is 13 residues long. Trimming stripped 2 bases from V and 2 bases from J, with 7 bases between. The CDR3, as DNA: TGCAGCGTTGAATTGGGTGGCAATCAGCCCCAGCATTTT. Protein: CSVELGGNQPQHF.

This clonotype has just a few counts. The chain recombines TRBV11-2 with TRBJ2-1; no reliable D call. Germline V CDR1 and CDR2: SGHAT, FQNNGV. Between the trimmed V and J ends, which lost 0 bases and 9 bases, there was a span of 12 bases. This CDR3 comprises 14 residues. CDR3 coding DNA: TGTGCCAGCAGCTTAGATGGGCAGACCTTTGAGCAGTTCTTC. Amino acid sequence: CASSLDGQTFEQFF. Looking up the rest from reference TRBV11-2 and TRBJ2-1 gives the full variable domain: EAGVAQSPRYKIIEKRQSVAFWCNPISGHATLYWYQQILGQGPKLLIQFQNNGVVDDSQLPKDRFSAERLKGVDSTLKIQPAKLEDSAVYLCASSLDGQTFEQFFGPGTRLTVL.

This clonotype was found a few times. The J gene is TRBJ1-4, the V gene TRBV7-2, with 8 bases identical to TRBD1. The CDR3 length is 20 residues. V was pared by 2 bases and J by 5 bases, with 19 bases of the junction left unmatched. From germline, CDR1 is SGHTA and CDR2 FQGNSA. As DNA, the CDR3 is TGTGCCAGCAGCTTATTTCCAAGCAAACAGGGGGTCCATTCCAATGAAAAACTGTTTTTT. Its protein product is CASSLFPSKQGVHSNEKLFF.

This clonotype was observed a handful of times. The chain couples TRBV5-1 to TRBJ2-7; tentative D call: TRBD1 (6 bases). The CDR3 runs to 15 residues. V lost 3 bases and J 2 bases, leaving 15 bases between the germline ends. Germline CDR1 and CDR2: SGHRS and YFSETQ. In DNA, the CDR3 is TGCGCCAGCAGCTCGCCAACAGGGTTCGCCTACGAGCAGTACTTC. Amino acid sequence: CASSSPTGFAYEQYF.

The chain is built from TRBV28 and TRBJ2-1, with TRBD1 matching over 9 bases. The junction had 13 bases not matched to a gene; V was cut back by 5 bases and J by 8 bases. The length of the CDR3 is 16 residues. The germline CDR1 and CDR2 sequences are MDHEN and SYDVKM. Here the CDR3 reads CASSGDREARLDEQFF. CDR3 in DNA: TGTGCCAGCAGTGGGGACAGGGAGGCTCGTTTAGATGAGCAGTTCTTC. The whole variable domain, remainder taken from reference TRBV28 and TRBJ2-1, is DVKVTQSSRYLVKRTGEKVFLECVQDMDHENMFWYRQDPGLGLRLIYFSYDVKMKEKGDIPEGYSVSREKKERFSLILESASTNQTSMYLCASSGDREARLDEQFFGPGTRLTVL.

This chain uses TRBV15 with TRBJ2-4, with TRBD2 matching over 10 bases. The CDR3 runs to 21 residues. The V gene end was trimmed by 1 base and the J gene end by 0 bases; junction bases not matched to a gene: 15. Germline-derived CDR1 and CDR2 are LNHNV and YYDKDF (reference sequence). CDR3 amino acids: CATSRAGASGGPALAKNIQYF. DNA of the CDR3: TGTGCCACCAGCAGAGCGGGCGCTAGCGGGGGTCCCGCCCTAGCCAAAAACATTCAGTACTTC.

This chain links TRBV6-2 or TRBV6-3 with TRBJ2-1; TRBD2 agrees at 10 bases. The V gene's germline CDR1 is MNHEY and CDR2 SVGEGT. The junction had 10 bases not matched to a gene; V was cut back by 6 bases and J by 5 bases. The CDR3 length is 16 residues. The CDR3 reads CASSSTTSGANNEQFF. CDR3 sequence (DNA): TGTGCCAGCAGCTCCACCACTAGCGGGGCGAACAATGAGCAGTTCTTC.

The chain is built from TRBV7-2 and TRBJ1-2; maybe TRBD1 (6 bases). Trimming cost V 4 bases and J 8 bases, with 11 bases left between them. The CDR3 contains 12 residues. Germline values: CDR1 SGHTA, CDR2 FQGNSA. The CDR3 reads CASSSQGRGYTF. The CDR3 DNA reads TGTGCCAGCAGCTCTCAGGGGAGAGGCTACACCTTC.